These 8 T cell receptor beta chains share one sample of origin, sequenced in a study of cytomegalovirus exposure and HLA in healthy donors. PCR involved 60 Vbeta and 13 Jbeta primers. Sequencing used immunoSEQ multiplex PCR; TCRdb keeps in-frame clones, though not all of them. The sample consists of around 120,000 clones, roughly two thirds of them appearing once. The sample consisted of PBMCs. These receptor sequences come from a man between 25 and 39 years old in good health and CMV-seropositive.

V gene TRBV19 combines with J gene TRBJ2-5; 10 nucleotides match TRBD1. J was trimmed by 2 bases and V by 3 bases; bases with no gene match: 9. This CDR3 contains 17 residues. The germline CDR1 and CDR2 sequences are LNHDA and SQIVND (reference sequence). CDR3 sequence reads: CASSINPGQGLQETQYF. The DNA for the CDR3 is TGTGCCAGTAGTATCAATCCGGGACAGGGGTTACAAGAGACCCAGTACTTC.

The chain couples TRBV28 to TRBJ2-7; 9 positions agree with TRBD1. The CDR3 is 15 amino acids. CDR1 is MDHEN and CDR2 is SYDVKM in the germline V gene. The junction had 9 bases not matched to a gene; V was cut back by 4 bases and J by 5 bases. The CDR3, as DNA: TGTGCCAGCAGTTCCGCCGGGACAGGGTGGAACGAGCAGTACTTC. Its translation is CASSSAGTGWNEQYF. Complete variable domain (other parts from reference TRBV28 and TRBJ2-7): DVKVTQSSRYLVKRTGEKVFLECVQDMDHENMFWYRQDPGLGLRLIYFSYDVKMKEKGDIPEGYSVSREKKERFSLILESASTNQTSMYLCASSSAGTGWNEQYFGPGTRLTVT.

The rearrangement joins TRBV18 to TRBJ2-5; no firm D call. V lost 1 base, J lost 4 bases, and 7 bases lay in between. The CDR3 runs to 13 residues. The germline V gene encodes CDR1 KGHSH and CDR2 LQKENI. CDR3 sequence: CASSPRAGETQYF. The CDR3 DNA sequence: TGTGCCAGCTCACCACGGGCCGGAGAGACCCAGTACTTC.

The V and J genes are TRBV19 and TRBJ2-5, with TRBD2 matching 15 bases. CDR1 is LNHDA and CDR2 is SQIVND in the germline V gene (reference sequence). V lost 4 bases and J lost 2; bases outside the gene matches: 8. This CDR3 contains 18 residues. The CDR3 reads CASSTPGLAGGNQETQYF. CDR3 sequence (DNA): TGTGCCAGTAGTACCCCGGGACTAGCGGGAGGCAATCAAGAGACCCAGTACTTC. Full variable domain (outside the CDR3, taken from reference TRBV19 and TRBJ2-5): DGGITQSPKYLFRKEGQNVTLSCEQNLNHDAMYWYRQDPGQGLRLIYYSQIVNDFQKGDIAEGYSVSREKKESFPLTVTSAQKNPTAFYLCASSTPGLAGGNQETQYFGPGTRLLVL.

V is TRBV7-8 and J is TRBJ2-1; 9 nucleotides line up with TRBD2. The V gene end was trimmed by 1 base and the J gene end by 1 base; junction bases not matched to a gene: 5. Germline V gene data show CDR1 as SGHVS and CDR2 as FQNEAQ. CDR3 length equals 17 residues. The CDR3, as DNA: TGTGCCAGCAGCTTAGGGCTAGCGGGAACGTCCTACAATGAGCAGTTCTTC. Residues: CASSLGLAGTSYNEQFF.

The V gene is TRBV7-9, the J gene TRBJ1-2; the D is unclear. CDR1 is SEHNR, CDR2 FQNEAQ, per germline (reference sequence). This CDR3 is built from 13 residues. The ends were cut back, 5 bases at V and 6 bases at J, with 13 bases in the middle. This CDR3 reads CASSHIIPDGYTF. As DNA, the CDR3 is TGTGCCAGCAGCCACATCATACCCGATGGCTACACCTTC.

The chain is built from TRBV10-2 and TRBJ1-5, with D unclear. CDR3 length: 12 residues. V was trimmed by 3 bases and J by 7 bases, leaving 7 bases between them. Germline-derived CDR1 and CDR2 are WSHSY and SAAADI. The DNA for the CDR3 is TGCGCCAGCAGTGACCTACAGCAGCCCCAGCATTTT. Protein: CASSDLQQPQHF.

The chain carries TRBV11-2 and TRBJ2-5; 7 bases are a match to TRBD1. Gene TRBJ2-7 matches the end of the DNA better, so the J call may be wrong. Germline CDR1 SGHAT, CDR2 FQNNGV. CDR3 size: 16 residues. CDR3 nucleotide sequence: TGTGCCAGCAGCCCCTCGTTTGGGACAGAGAACTACGAGCAGTACTTC. Translating gives CASSPSFGTENYEQYF.